Below, one TCR beta chain is given with its context. This record comes from a study of cytomegalovirus exposure and HLA in healthy donors. The CDR3 has 15 residues. The germline V gene encodes CDR1 MDHEN and CDR2 SYDVKM. The V gene end was trimmed by 2 bases and the J gene end by 2 bases; junction bases not matched to a gene: 3. Primers: 60 Vbeta forward and 13 Jbeta reverse. Generated by immunoSEQ multiplex PCR, the TCRdb table keeps only in-frame clones and is missing some. The data show under 200,000 clones, 80% seen once. The chain links TRBV28 to TRBJ2-1, with 7 nucleotides matching TRBD2. The TCR was taken from a woman between 50 and 59 years old in good health and CMV-seronegative. Source material: PBMCs. This CDR3 reads CASSLLRETYNEQFF. CDR3 in DNA: TGTGCCAGCAGTTTACTGCGGGAGACCTACAATGAGCAGTTCTTC.